A selection of T cell receptor beta chains follows, all from one sample in a study of graft-versus-host responses after intestinal transplantation. The repertoire was sequenced with immunoSEQ multiplex PCR; TCRdb's copy has only in-frame clones and lacks some. Of about 97,000 clones listed, 85% to 95% are singletons. Antigen specificity for these receptors is unknown. The starting material was unstimulated CD8+ T cells sorted from spleen or lymph node cells, obtained before transplant. These receptors were taken from a human donor who was the organ donor for an intestinal transplant. Each CDR3 is given with its conserved first and last residue. The D gene is left open where the match is weak. Size is omitted from some rows. Given values are once, few, many or a class for expanded clones.

cdr3_aa: CASSSPNFPTGENTEAFF
cdr3_nt: TGTGCCAGCAGCTCACCGAATTTCCCGACAGGGGAAAACACTGAAGCTTTCTTT
j_call: TRBJ1-1
clone_size: -
v_call: TRBV13
d_call: TRBD1

cdr3_aa: CASTMDRQAFF
cdr3_nt: TGTGCCAGCACTATGGACAGGCAAGCTTTCTTT
j_call: TRBJ1-1
clone_size: -
v_call: TRBV2
d_call: TRBD1

cdr3_aa: CATDRGLSHNEQFF
cdr3_nt: TGTGCCACCGATCGGGGACTCTCCCACAATGAGCAGTTCTTC
j_call: TRBJ2-1
clone_size: -
v_call: TRBV25-1
d_call: -

cdr3_aa: CASSVEGGGADTQYF
cdr3_nt: TGTGCCAGCAGCGTAGAAGGCGGGGGGGCAGATACGCAGTATTTT
j_call: TRBJ2-3
clone_size: -
v_call: TRBV9
d_call: TRBD2

cdr3_aa: CASSQVARTDTQYF
cdr3_nt: TGCGCCAGCAGCCAAGTCGCGAGGACAGATACGCAGTATTTT
j_call: TRBJ2-3
clone_size: -
v_call: TRBV4-1
d_call: -

cdr3_aa: CASNLGLAGETQYF
cdr3_nt: TGTGCCAGCAACTTGGGACTAGCGGGCGAGACCCAGTACTTC
j_call: TRBJ2-5
clone_size: -
v_call: TRBV11-2
d_call: TRBD2

cdr3_aa: CASSSGSWDTEAFF
cdr3_nt: TGTGCCAGCAGCTCGGGGTCGTGGGACACTGAAGCTTTCTTT
j_call: TRBJ1-1
clone_size: few
v_call: TRBV6-6
d_call: -

cdr3_aa: CASSQASGYYNEQFF
cdr3_nt: TGCGCCAGCAGCCAAGCTAGCGGTTATTACAATGAGCAGTTCTTC
j_call: TRBJ2-1
clone_size: -
v_call: TRBV4-1
d_call: TRBD2

cdr3_aa: CASSLQVKVITDTQYF
cdr3_nt: TGCGCCAGCAGCTTGCAGGTGAAAGTGATCACAGATACGCAGTATTTT
j_call: TRBJ2-3
clone_size: -
v_call: TRBV5-1
d_call: -

cdr3_aa: CASSLGTSVLSSYEQYF
cdr3_nt: TGCGCCAGCAGCCTCGGGACTAGCGTTCTGAGCTCCTACGAGCAGTACTTC
j_call: TRBJ2-7
clone_size: -
v_call: TRBV5-1
d_call: TRBD2

cdr3_aa: CASSISGGSRNEQFF
cdr3_nt: TGTGCCAGTAGTATTTCAGGGGGCAGTCGGAATGAGCAGTTCTTC
j_call: TRBJ2-1
clone_size: -
v_call: TRBV19
d_call: TRBD1

cdr3_aa: CASSDIGTVEAFF
cdr3_nt: TGTGCCAGCAGCGATATAGGGACAGTCGAAGCTTTCTTT
j_call: TRBJ1-1
clone_size: -
v_call: TRBV5-4
d_call: TRBD1

cdr3_aa: CASSLGGARSYEQYF
cdr3_nt: TGTGCCAGCAGCCTCGGCGGGGCCCGCTCCTACGAGCAGTACTTC
j_call: TRBJ2-7
clone_size: -
v_call: TRBV13
d_call: -

cdr3_aa: CASSSQSTGNEKLFF
cdr3_nt: TGTGCCAGCAGCTCACAGAGCACAGGAAATGAAAAACTGTTTTTT
j_call: TRBJ1-4
clone_size: few
v_call: TRBV5-6
d_call: -

cdr3_aa: CASSITPAGVKTDTQYF
cdr3_nt: TGTGCCAGTAGTATAACCCCAGCAGGGGTTAAGACAGATACGCAGTATTTT
j_call: TRBJ2-3
clone_size: -
v_call: TRBV19
d_call: -

cdr3_aa: CASSSWTSGYQNTGELFF
cdr3_nt: TGTGCCAGCAGCTCCTGGACTAGCGGATACCAGAACACCGGGGAGCTGTTTTTT
j_call: TRBJ2-2
clone_size: -
v_call: TRBV7-8
d_call: TRBD2

cdr3_aa: CATSRDRYRGLSQPQHF
cdr3_nt: TGTGCCACCAGCAGAGATCGGTACAGGGGGCTAAGTCAGCCCCAGCATTTT
j_call: TRBJ1-5
clone_size: -
v_call: TRBV15
d_call: TRBD1

cdr3_aa: CASTTGGGYEQYF
cdr3_nt: TGTGCCAGCACTACAGGGGGAGGCTACGAGCAGTACTTC
j_call: TRBJ2-7
clone_size: -
v_call: TRBV2
d_call: TRBD1

cdr3_aa: CASSVDLGGGGYEQYF
cdr3_nt: TGTGCCAGCAGCGTAGATCTGGGGGGTGGAGGCTACGAGCAGTACTTC
j_call: TRBJ2-7
clone_size: -
v_call: TRBV9
d_call: -

cdr3_aa: CASSLRGIGTSRTDTQYF
cdr3_nt: TGTGCCAGCAGTTTAAGGGGGATTGGGACTAGCCGCACAGATACGCAGTATTTT
j_call: TRBJ2-3
clone_size: -
v_call: TRBV27
d_call: TRBD2

cdr3_aa: CASSLYLAGGRRDTQYF
cdr3_nt: TGTGCCAGCAGCTTGTACCTAGCGGGGGGGCGGCGAGATACGCAGTATTTT
j_call: TRBJ2-3
clone_size: -
v_call: TRBV5-6
d_call: TRBD2

cdr3_aa: CASSQGEQGGNTIYF
cdr3_nt: TGTGCCAGCAGCCAAGGGGAACAGGGTGGAAACACCATATATTTT
j_call: TRBJ1-3
clone_size: -
v_call: TRBV14
d_call: -

cdr3_aa: CASSSGQGVETQYF
cdr3_nt: TGCGCCAGCAGCTCCGGACAGGGGGTAGAGACCCAGTACTTC
j_call: TRBJ2-5
clone_size: -
v_call: TRBV5-1
d_call: TRBD1

cdr3_aa: CASSPTTSGSPSSYEQYF
cdr3_nt: TGTGCCAGTAGTCCGACGACTAGCGGGAGTCCTTCCTCCTACGAGCAGTACTTC
j_call: TRBJ2-7
clone_size: -
v_call: TRBV19
d_call: TRBD2

cdr3_aa: CASSLDLGWTNTGELFF
cdr3_nt: TGTGCCAGCAGCTTAGATCTGGGCTGGACGAACACCGGGGAGCTGTTTTTT
j_call: TRBJ2-2
clone_size: -
v_call: TRBV11-2
d_call: -

cdr3_aa: CASSIRQGKYEQYF
cdr3_nt: TGTGCCAGTAGTATCCGACAGGGAAAGTACGAGCAGTACTTC
j_call: TRBJ2-7
clone_size: -
v_call: TRBV19
d_call: TRBD1

cdr3_aa: CASSGTANYGYTF
cdr3_nt: TGTGCCAGCAGCGGGACAGCTAACTATGGCTACACCTTC
j_call: TRBJ1-2
clone_size: -
v_call: TRBV5-4
d_call: TRBD1

cdr3_aa: CASGGGNDYNEQFF
cdr3_nt: TGTGCCAGCGGGGGAGGAAATGACTACAATGAGCAGTTCTTC
j_call: TRBJ2-1
clone_size: few
v_call: TRBV2
d_call: -

cdr3_aa: CASSLDPTGFYGYTF
cdr3_nt: TGTGCCAGCAGCTTAGATCCGACAGGGTTCTATGGCTACACCTTC
j_call: TRBJ1-2
clone_size: -
v_call: TRBV11-2
d_call: TRBD1

cdr3_aa: CASSRLGLAGGGGNEQFF
cdr3_nt: TGTGCCAGCAGCCGACTTGGACTAGCGGGAGGAGGTGGCAATGAGCAGTTCTTC
j_call: TRBJ2-1
clone_size: -
v_call: TRBV27
d_call: TRBD2

cdr3_aa: CASSLIGGHSTGELFF
cdr3_nt: TGTGCCAGCAGCTTGATTGGGGGACACAGCACCGGGGAGCTGTTTTTT
j_call: TRBJ2-2
clone_size: -
v_call: TRBV7-3
d_call: -

cdr3_aa: CASSLASDYNEKLFF
cdr3_nt: TGTGCCAGCAGCTTAGCGTCAGACTATAATGAAAAACTGTTTTTT
j_call: TRBJ1-4
clone_size: -
v_call: TRBV7-9
d_call: -

cdr3_aa: CASSTDRYYEQYF
cdr3_nt: TGTGCCAGCAGCACAGACAGGTACTACGAGCAGTACTTC
j_call: TRBJ2-7
clone_size: -
v_call: TRBV7-9
d_call: -

cdr3_aa: CASSLEDLYGYTF
cdr3_nt: TGTGCCAGCAGCTTGGAAGATCTATATGGCTACACCTTC
j_call: TRBJ1-2
clone_size: -
v_call: TRBV5-4
d_call: -

cdr3_aa: CASSLAPGQPSNEQYF
cdr3_nt: TGTGCCAGCAGCTTAGCCCCAGGACAGCCCTCAAACGAGCAGTACTTC
j_call: TRBJ2-7
clone_size: -
v_call: TRBV7-9
d_call: -

cdr3_aa: CASSLGSTNTGELFF
cdr3_nt: TGTGCCAGCAGTTTAGGGAGTACGAACACCGGGGAGCTGTTTTTT
j_call: TRBJ2-2
clone_size: -
v_call: TRBV28
d_call: -

cdr3_aa: CASSFRASEAFF
cdr3_nt: TGTGCCAGCAGCTTCAGGGCAAGTGAAGCTTTCTTT
j_call: TRBJ1-1
clone_size: -
v_call: TRBV7-9
d_call: -

cdr3_aa: CASSLALGKRPQYF
cdr3_nt: TGTGCCAGCAGCTTGGCCCTAGGTAAGAGGCCGCAGTACTTC
j_call: TRBJ2-4
clone_size: -
v_call: TRBV5-6
d_call: -

cdr3_aa: CASIGQHDGSYEQYF
cdr3_nt: TGTGCCAGCATCGGACAACACGACGGCTCCTACGAGCAGTACTTC
j_call: TRBJ2-7
clone_size: -
v_call: TRBV5-5
d_call: -

cdr3_aa: CARHPTGGASGELFF
cdr3_nt: TGTGCCAGGCACCCGACAGGGGGCGCGAGCGGGGAGCTGTTTTTT
j_call: TRBJ2-2
clone_size: -
v_call: TRBV19
d_call: TRBD1

cdr3_aa: CASSEAFGREGKYNEQFF
cdr3_nt: TGTGCCAGCAGTGAAGCCTTTGGGCGGGAGGGAAAATACAATGAGCAGTTCTTC
j_call: TRBJ2-1
clone_size: -
v_call: TRBV25-1
d_call: TRBD2

cdr3_aa: CASSRSSGFNEQYF
cdr3_nt: TGTGCCAGCAGCCGTAGCTCAGGGTTCAACGAGCAGTACTTC
j_call: TRBJ2-7
clone_size: -
v_call: TRBV13
d_call: -

cdr3_aa: CASSSRSTRGSGYTF
cdr3_nt: TGTGCCAGCAGCTCTAGGTCGACCAGGGGAAGTGGCTACACCTTC
j_call: TRBJ1-2
clone_size: -
v_call: TRBV13
d_call: -

cdr3_aa: CASSQVSDSNQPQHF
cdr3_nt: TGTGCCAGCAGCCAAGTTTCAGATAGCAATCAGCCCCAGCATTTT
j_call: TRBJ1-5
clone_size: -
v_call: TRBV4-2
d_call: -

cdr3_aa: CASLLPGSSNQPQHF
cdr3_nt: TGTGCCAGCCTACTACCAGGGTCTAGCAATCAGCCCCAGCATTTT
j_call: TRBJ1-5
clone_size: -
v_call: TRBV28
d_call: -